The entry that follows covers one TCR beta chain sequence. Its specificity is not known. The data belong to a study of PD-1 blockade in mismatch repair-deficient tumors. Whole-study context: Patients had about a dozen mismatch repair-deficient cancer types and were previously treated and progressing. General observations from the study: Tumor-resident clones, often undetectable pretreatment in blood, expanded then contracted after pembrolizumab.

All patients were mismatch repair deficient, assessed by either PCR or immunohistochemistry. V dropped 0 bases and J dropped 10 bases, with 13 bases sitting between them. CDR1 and CDR2 from the germline V gene are MGHRA and YSYEKL. The CDR3 totals 15 residues. This table comes from immunoSEQ multiplex PCR, and its TCRdb copy is limited to in-frame clones, with some not included. The repertoire holds about 14,000 clones, 75% to 85% seen once, with about 1.8% in the top ten. The starting material was PBMCs, obtained about 15 weeks after starting pembrolizumab. The source is an adult with mismatch repair-deficient cancer. The rearrangement uses TRBV4-1 and TRBJ1-6; maybe TRBD1 (6 bases). CDR3 DNA sequence: TGCGCCAGCAGCCAAGAGGCAGGGGAACAATCACCCCTCCACTTT. Encoded protein: CASSQEAGEQSPLHF.